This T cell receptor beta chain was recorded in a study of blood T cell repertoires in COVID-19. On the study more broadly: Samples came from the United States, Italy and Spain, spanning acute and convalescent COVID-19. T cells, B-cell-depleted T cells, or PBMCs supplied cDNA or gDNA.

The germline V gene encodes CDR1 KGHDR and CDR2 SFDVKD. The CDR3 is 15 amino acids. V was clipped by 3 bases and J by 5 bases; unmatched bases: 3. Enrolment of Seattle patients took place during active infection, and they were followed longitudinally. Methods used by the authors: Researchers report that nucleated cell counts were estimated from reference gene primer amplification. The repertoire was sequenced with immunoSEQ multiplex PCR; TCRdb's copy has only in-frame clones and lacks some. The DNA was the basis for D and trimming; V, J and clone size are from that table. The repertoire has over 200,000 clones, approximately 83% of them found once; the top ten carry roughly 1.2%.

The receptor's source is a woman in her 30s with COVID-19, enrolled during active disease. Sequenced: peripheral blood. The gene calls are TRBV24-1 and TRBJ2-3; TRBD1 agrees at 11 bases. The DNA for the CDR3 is TGTGCCACCAGTGATATCGGGACAGGGGGAGATACGCAGTATTTT. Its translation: CATSDIGTGGDTQYF.